The 24 T cell receptor beta chains below all came from one sample that was sequenced in a study of cytomegalovirus exposure and HLA in healthy donors (TCRdb year 2017). Library preparation used the immunoSEQ multiplex PCR assay. For the multiplex PCR, a mixture combining 60 forward primers for TCR Vbeta segments and 13 reverse primers for TCR Jbeta segments was used. This is the immuneACCESS table as TCRdb keeps it, with only in-frame sequences that have V and J called. A part of the clones is gone; compared with another copy, unresolved V genes explain less than half, and the rest is unexplained. The table for this sample lists approximately 150,000 clones; roughly 73% of them were counted only once. The ten largest account for around 3.4% of the sample. Sample: PBMCs. These receptors were obtained from a man between 40 and 49 years old in good health and CMV-seronegative.

The DNA of the CDR3 is TGTGCCAGCAGGGGACAGGGGGCAGGGAACACTGAAGCTTTCTTT. Protein sequence: CASRGQGAGNTEAFF. The chain couples TRBV27 to TRBJ1-1; 12 bases align to TRBD1. Germline V gene data show CDR1 as MNHEY and CDR2 as SMNVEV (reference sequence). The CDR3 extends over 15 amino acids. The trim removed 6 bases at V and 1 base at J, leaving 3 bases unmatched.

This chain joins TRBV27 and TRBJ2-2, with D possibly matching TRBD1 (6 bases). V was shortened by 6 bases and J by 7 bases, with 18 bases between the two germline ends. There are 15 residues in the CDR3. The germline V gene has CDR1 MNHEY and CDR2 SMNVEV (reference sequence). The CDR3 DNA sequence: TGTGCCAGCAGGGGCTGGGGGCGGAGGAACGGGGAGCTGTTTTTT. Translation: CASRGWGRRNGELFF.

The chain recombines TRBV4-1 with TRBJ1-1; 8 nucleotides align to TRBD1. Looked up from germline, CDR1 is MGHRA and CDR2 is YSYEKL. Unmatched junction bases numbered 17, after V lost 3 bases and J lost 5 bases. The CDR3 is 18 residues long. The CDR3 coding sequence is TGCGCCAGCAGCCAGGGTAGACAGGGGAGCGGGCGAGGGACTGAAGCTTTCTTT. It yields the protein CASSQGRQGSGRGTEAFF.

The genes are TRBV11-1 and TRBJ2-3; TRBD1 aligns across 7 bases. CDR3 length: 16 amino acids. The germline CDR1 and CDR2 sequences are SGHAT and FQDESV (reference sequence). V lost 6 bases, J lost 2 bases, and 11 bases stayed unmatched. Here the CDR3 DNA reads TGTGCCAGCAGTTTACTCCAACAGGGGCTCACAGATACGCAGTATTTT. It specifies CASSLLQQGLTDTQYF.

This sequence joins TRBV7-3 and TRBJ2-5, with 8 bases that match TRBD1. The V gene end was trimmed by 0 bases and the J gene end by 2 bases; junction bases not matched to a gene: 11. Germline CDR1 and CDR2: SGHTA and FQGTGA. The CDR3 runs to 18 residues. This CDR3 reads CASSLTGHRDRSQETQYF. DNA for the CDR3: TGTGCCAGCAGCTTAACGGGCCACCGGGACAGGAGTCAAGAGACCCAGTACTTC. Together with reference TRBV7-3 and TRBJ2-5, the CDR3 gives the full variable domain: GAGVSQTPSNKVTEKGKYVELRCDPISGHTALYWYRQSLGQGPEFLIYFQGTGAADDSGLPNDRFFAVRPEGSVSTLKIQRTERGDSAVYLCASSLTGHRDRSQETQYFGPGTRLLVL.

V is TRBV5-4 and J is TRBJ2-2; no clear D gene. The CDR3 totals 14 residues. Germline V gene data show CDR1 as SGHNT and CDR2 as YYREEE (reference sequence). The V gene lost 4 bases and the J gene lost 0 bases, with 7 bases spanning the gap. CDR3: CASSPYPNTGELFF. CDR3 DNA: TGTGCCAGCAGCCCCTACCCGAACACCGGGGAGCTGTTTTTT.

This clone was seen a handful of times. The chain recombines TRBV19 with TRBJ2-1; TRBD2 might be the D (6 bases). The CDR3 is made up of 15 amino acids. The V and J ends lost 7 bases and 0 bases respectively, with 13 bases between them. Germline CDR1 LNHDA, CDR2 SQIVND (reference sequence). CDR3 nucleotides: TGTGCCAGTACCTCCGCGGGGAACTCCTACAATGAGCAGTTCTTC. Translated: CASTSAGNSYNEQFF.

CDR3 loop: CASSRDRDSTGELFF. CDR3 in DNA: TGCGCCAGCTCCCGGGACAGGGATTCGACCGGGGAGCTGTTTTTT. The genes are TRBV5-1 and TRBJ2-2; 9 positions agree with TRBD1. The CDR3 consists of 15 residues. CDR1 and CDR2 from the germline V gene are SGHRS and YFSETQ. J gave up 5 bases and V 7 bases, and 9 bases lay outside the gene matches.

This clone was observed once. This sequence joins TRBV7-9 and TRBJ1-6; D not resolved. CDR3 length: 16 amino acids. Germline CDR1 is SEHNR and CDR2 is FQNEAQ (reference sequence). The germline V and J ends were trimmed by 4 bases and 5 bases, with 15 bases remaining between them. The CDR3 region has the DNA TGTGCCAGCAGCTCACCGAGCGGGGTAGATAATTCACCCCTCCACTTT. It is translated as CASSSPSGVDNSPLHF.

The genes are TRBV7-6 and TRBJ2-1, with a possible D match to TRBD1 (6 bases). Germline lookup yields CDR1 SGHVS and CDR2 FNYEAQ. The V end lost 5 bases, the J end lost 4 bases, and 18 bases lay between the germline ends. The CDR3 length is 16 residues. CDR3 amino acids: CASSPSGTLPYNEQFF. CDR3 bases: TGTGCCAGCAGCCCTTCCGGGACACTACCTTACAATGAGCAGTTCTTC.

This rearrangement joins TRBV7-9 to TRBJ1-4; a weak D match, TRBD1 (5 bases). With 7 bases removed from V and 8 bases from J, the gap between germline ends came to 14 bases. CDR1 SEHNR and CDR2 FQNEAQ come from the germline V gene (reference sequence). The CDR3 has 13 amino acids. DNA for the CDR3: TGTGCCAGCACCGCAGGGTCTATCGAAAAACTGTTTTTT. Its protein product is CASTAGSIEKLFF.

This chain uses TRBV10-3 with TRBJ2-7; perhaps TRBD1 as D (6 bases). Germline assignment: CDR1 ENHRY and CDR2 SYGVKD. Trimming removed 2 bases at V and 3 bases at J, with 11 bases between. CDR3 length: 14 amino acids. The CDR3 sequence is CAISEGDKIYEQYF. CDR3 coding DNA: TGTGCCATCAGTGAGGGGGACAAAATCTACGAGCAGTACTTC.

This chain links TRBV14 with TRBJ2-1; D not certain. Looked up from germline, CDR1 is SGHDN and CDR2 is FVKESK. V lost 4 bases to trimming and J lost 1 base, with 8 bases between them. The CDR3 has 14 amino acids. Here the CDR3 DNA reads TGTGCCAGCAGCCCCTCCGTGTCCTACAATGAGCAGTTCTTC. This codes for CASSPSVSYNEQFF. Full variable domain (missing parts from reference TRBV14 and TRBJ2-1): EAGVTQFPSHSVIEKGQTVTLRCDPISGHDNLYWYRRVMGKEIKFLLHFVKESKQDESGMPNNRFLAERTGGTYSTLKVQPAELEDSGVYFCASSPSVSYNEQFFGPGTRLTVL.

This clone has a handful of counts. This chain uses TRBV4-3 with TRBJ1-6; 9 positions match TRBD1. The CDR3 sequence is 16 residues long. The germline V gene encodes CDR1 LGHNA and CDR2 YSLEER. V gave up 1 base and J gave up 9 bases; unmatched junction bases: 7. The CDR3 sequence is CASSQGVDRGGSPLHF. CDR3 DNA sequence: TGCGCCAGCAGCCAAGGGGTGGACAGGGGCGGTTCACCCCTCCACTTT.

Only one count was recorded for this clone. This sequence joins TRBV28 and TRBJ2-1; 8 nucleotides match TRBD1. Germline trimming cut 6 bases from V and 2 bases from J; bases unmatched to any gene: 9. CDR3 length: 16 amino acids. Germline assignment: CDR1 MDHEN and CDR2 SYDVKM. CDR3 nucleotides: TGTGCCAGCAGCTGGCGGACAGGGAGGACCTACAATGAGCAGTTCTTC. This encodes CASSWRTGRTYNEQFF.

This clone was found a few times. The CDR3 sequence is CASSQDRDHQPQHF. The CDR3 bases are TGTGCCAGCAGCCAAGACAGGGACCATCAGCCCCAGCATTTT. The V gene is TRBV27, the J gene TRBJ1-5; TRBD1 matches at 7 bases. The V gene end was trimmed by 6 bases and the J gene end by 5 bases; junction bases not matched to a gene: 7. CDR3 size: 14 residues. The V gene's germline CDR1 is MNHEY and CDR2 SMNVEV (reference sequence).

V and J are TRBV7-2 and TRBJ1-1, with D uncertain. V lost 1 base and J lost 1, with 10 bases in between. The germline V gene encodes CDR1 SGHTA and CDR2 FQGNSA. The CDR3 is made up of 15 amino acids. The CDR3 DNA sequence: TGTGCCAGCAGCTTAGTTCCGGTGAGGAACACTGAAGCTTTCTTT. Amino acids: CASSLVPVRNTEAFF.

The DNA for the CDR3 is TGTGCCAGCGGCCAGTCAGATCAGCCCCAGCATTTT. It codes for CASGQSDQPQHF. This chain joins TRBV6-1 and TRBJ1-5; unclear D gene. CDR1 is MNHNS and CDR2 is SASEGT in the germline V gene. Trimming stripped 8 bases from V and 5 bases from J, with 10 bases between. There are 12 residues in the CDR3.

The V gene is TRBV6-1, the J gene TRBJ1-3; D is unclear. Germline loops: CDR1 MNHNS, CDR2 SASEGT. The CDR3 sequence is 14 residues long. V dropped 1 base and J dropped 0 bases, with 4 bases sitting between them. CDR3 sequence reads: CASSEGGSGNTIYF. CDR3 coding DNA: TGTGCCAGCAGTGAAGGAGGCTCTGGAAACACCATATATTTT.

The chain has TRBV7-9 and TRBJ1-6; maybe TRBD1 (5 bases). V dropped 5 bases and J dropped 16 bases, with 15 bases sitting between them. The CDR3 sequence is 12 residues long. Germline values: CDR1 SEHNR, CDR2 FQNEAQ (reference sequence). In DNA form, the CDR3 reads TGTGCCAGCAGCCCAGGGATTTTATCACTCCACTTT. Translation gives CASSPGILSLHF.

The rearrangement links TRBV7-2 to TRBJ2-7; tentative D call: TRBD1 (6 bases). V was pared by 5 bases and J by 1 base, with 12 bases between. The CDR3 extends over 14 amino acids. Per the germline V gene, CDR1 is SGHTA and CDR2 is FQGNSA. The CDR3 sequence: CASSPRQESYEQYF. CDR3 nucleotide sequence: TGTGCCAGCAGCCCGAGACAGGAATCCTACGAGCAGTACTTC.

This chain links TRBV4-1 with TRBJ2-7; TRBD2 agrees at 9 bases. Unmatched junction bases numbered 13, after V lost 4 bases and J lost 3 bases. CDR1 and CDR2 (germline): MGHRA, YSYEKL. The length of the CDR3 is 17 residues. CDR3 DNA sequence: TGCGCCAGCAGCCCCGCTCGGAGTGGTAGCGGGGGCTACGAGCAGTACTTC. Residues: CASSPARSGSGGYEQYF.

On this clone: At one boundary the junction diverges from the germline segment, which might be a read error. The CDR3 here is CATGHNLYGYPF. The CDR3 nucleotides are TGTGCCACGGGACATAATTTATATGGCTACCCCTTC. The V gene is TRBV10-3, the J gene TRBJ1-2; D is possibly TRBD1 (6 bases). The CDR3 has 12 residues. Germline V CDR1 and CDR2: ENHRY, SYGVKD.

The V gene is TRBV7-3, the J gene TRBJ2-5; 8 nucleotides agree with TRBD1. CDR3 length equals 15 residues. Germline CDR1 reads SGHTA; CDR2 reads FQGTGA. V shed 2 bases and J 0 bases; nucleotides not matched to a gene: 2. CDR3 loop: CASSLQGANQETQYF. CDR3 nucleotide sequence: TGTGCCAGCAGCTTACAGGGGGCAAACCAAGAGACCCAGTACTTC.